The present T cell receptor (beta chain) was sequenced within a study of cytomegalovirus exposure and HLA in healthy donors. Turning to the study itself: Counted in an early data release were tens of millions of unique TCRs from HLA-typed donors.

PCR employed 60 Vbeta and 13 Jbeta primers. Assay: immunoSEQ multiplex PCR; the TCRdb copy retains only in-frame clones and omits some. This table holds under 200,000 clones, 68% found once. Germline CDR1 SQVTM, CDR2 ANQGSEA. With V trimmed by 4 bases and J by 1 base, 2 bases remained unmatched. This CDR3 is built from 13 residues. What was sequenced was PBMCs. The rearrangement uses TRBV29-1 and TRBJ1-1; 8 nucleotides agree with TRBD1. The sequence was obtained from a woman between 40 and 55 years old in good health and CMV-seropositive. This CDR3 is CSVGQGPNTEAFF. DNA for the CDR3: TGCAGCGTTGGACAGGGGCCGAACACTGAAGCTTTCTTT.